This T cell receptor (beta chain) was sequenced in a study of blood T cell repertoires in COVID-19. With 5 bases removed from V and 5 bases from J, the gap between germline ends came to 19 bases. The CDR3 is 16 amino acids. Germline CDR1 is MNHEY and CDR2 is SMNVEV (reference sequence). Per the original data handling: From reference gene primer amplification, estimates of nucleated cell counts were derived. Clones were sequenced by immunoSEQ multiplex PCR, and TCRdb holds only the in-frame ones, with some missing. D and trimming were read from the DNA, whereas the V and J calls and clone size are those reported in that table. The repertoire holds 150,000 to 180,000 clones, with 65% to 90% as singletons. This clone showed up just once.

Source material: peripheral blood. This sequence was found in a woman aged 55-75 years with COVID-19, enrolled during active disease. This sequence joins TRBV27 and TRBJ1-5; perhaps TRBD1 as D (5 bases). CDR3 DNA: TGTGCCAGCAGTGTAGGGACTGCACGGGAAGATCAGCCCCAGCATTTT. This sequence encodes CASSVGTAREDQPQHF.